The 5 T cell receptor beta chains below all came from one sample that was sequenced in a study of somatic mutations in cytotoxic T cells in rheumatoid arthritis. TCRdb's table, derived via immunoSEQ multiplex PCR, lists solely in-frame clones and lacks some. In the table there are 25,000 to 30,000 clones, more than 85% of which are singletons. Sequenced input: CD8+ T cells sorted from blood. Every receptor here comes from an adult with rheumatoid arthritis.

The chain combines TRBV5-1 with TRBJ2-2; perhaps TRBD2 as D (6 bases). There are 15 residues in the CDR3. V was shortened by 4 bases and J by 5 bases, with 15 bases between the two germline ends. CDR1 is SGHRS, CDR2 YFSETQ, per germline. This chain's CDR3 is CASSGGTVGTGELFF. The CDR3 DNA is TGCGCCAGCAGCGGCGGGACGGTAGGGACCGGGGAGCTGTTTTTT.

The J gene is TRBJ1-5, the V gene TRBV14; 9 bases agree with TRBD1. Looked up from germline, CDR1 is SGHDN and CDR2 is FVKESK. CDR3 size: 17 residues. V trimming: 1 base; J trimming: 5 bases; junction bases outside the gene matches: 9. The CDR3 DNA reads as TGTGCCAGCAGCCAAGGAGCGGGACAGGGAATCGATCAGCCCCAGCATTTT. Amino acid sequence: CASSQGAGQGIDQPQHF. Full variable domain (rest looked up from reference TRBV14 and TRBJ1-5): EAGVTQFPSHSVIEKGQTVTLRCDPISGHDNLYWYRRVMGKEIKFLLHFVKESKQDESGMPNNRFLAERTGGTYSTLKVQPAELEDSGVYFCASSQGAGQGIDQPQHFGDGTRLSIL.

This rearrangement joins TRBV28 to TRBJ2-2; D gene unclear. CDR3 length: 14 amino acids. Trimming stripped 3 bases from V and 5 bases from J, with 10 bases between. Per germline, CDR1 MDHEN and CDR2 SYDVKM. CDR3 DNA: TGTGCCAGCAGTTTCATAGGGCGAACCGGGGAGCTGTTTTTT. As protein: CASSFIGRTGELFF.

This clone was recorded only once. The chain couples TRBV7-9 to TRBJ2-1; D call uncertain. The germline V gene encodes CDR1 SEHNR and CDR2 FQNEAQ (reference sequence). The V end was cut by 3 bases, the J end by 4 bases, with 10 bases between. The CDR3 has 14 amino acids. The CDR3 DNA is TGTGCCAGCAGCTTTAACGCGGTTTACAATGAGCAGTTCTTC. This codes for CASSFNAVYNEQFF.

The gene calls are TRBV30 and TRBJ1-2; 8 bases are a match to TRBD1. V dropped 3 bases and J dropped 6; count of bases not matched to a gene: 6. Germline-derived CDR1 and CDR2 are GTSNPN and SVGIG (reference sequence). This CDR3 contains 13 residues. CDR3: CAWSLGQGDGYTF. The CDR3, as DNA: TGTGCCTGGAGCCTTGGACAGGGTGATGGCTACACCTTC.